One sample yielded the 5 T cell receptor beta chains listed below, sequenced in a study of blood T cell repertoires in COVID-19. Data came from immunoSEQ multiplex PCR; TCRdb stores just in-frame clones and leaves some out. The sample lists 100,000 to 130,000 clones, under 85% occurring once. Sequencing input: peripheral blood. All receptors derive from a woman between 65 and 79 years old with acute or convalescent COVID-19.

The V gene is TRBV10-3, the J gene TRBJ1-5, with no clear D. V was cut by 3 bases and J by 0 bases, with 6 bases left in between. The CDR3 is made up of 14 amino acids. Germline-derived CDR1 and CDR2 are ENHRY and SYGVKD. CDR3 in DNA: TGTGCCATCAGTGACGGTGGTAGCAATCAGCCCCAGCATTTT. Protein: CAISDGGSNQPQHF.

V and J are TRBV28 and TRBJ2-7, with a possible D match to TRBD1 (5 bases). The germline V gene has CDR1 MDHEN and CDR2 SYDVKM. Trimming left V 3 bases short and J 5 bases short, with 14 bases between. This CDR3 region has 14 residues. The CDR3 protein is CASSFYRNRDEQYF. The CDR3 DNA follows: TGTGCCAGCAGTTTTTACAGGAATCGTGACGAGCAGTACTTC.

V gene TRBV7-3 combines with J gene TRBJ2-2; D is uncertain. The germline V and J ends were trimmed by 5 bases and 3 bases, with 4 bases remaining between them. The V gene's germline CDR1 is SGHTA and CDR2 FQGTGA. The CDR3 has 12 amino acids. CDR3 nucleotide sequence: TGTGCCAGCAGCCCCTACACCGGGGAGCTGTTTTTT. Amino acids: CASSPYTGELFF.

This chain joins TRBV11-3 and TRBJ2-4, with D maybe TRBD1 (6 bases). Germline V lookup: CDR1 SGHNT, CDR2 YENEEA. Trimming cost V 5 bases and J 2 bases, with 13 bases left between them. This CDR3 is built from 15 residues. The CDR3 nucleotides are TGTGCCAGCAGCCCGAGCCAGGGGCCCAAAAACATTCAGTACTTC. Residues: CASSPSQGPKNIQYF.

This clone appeared a few times. This chain joins TRBV6-2 or TRBV6-3 and TRBJ1-2, with 8 bases fitting TRBD1. V was clipped by 2 bases and J by 4 bases; unmatched bases: 6. Germline lookup yields CDR1 MNHEY and CDR2 SVGEGT. This CDR3 is built from 15 residues. CDR3 sequence (DNA): TGTGCCAGCAGTTACGGACAGGGACGGGTCTATGGCTACACCTTC. It encodes CASSYGQGRVYGYTF.